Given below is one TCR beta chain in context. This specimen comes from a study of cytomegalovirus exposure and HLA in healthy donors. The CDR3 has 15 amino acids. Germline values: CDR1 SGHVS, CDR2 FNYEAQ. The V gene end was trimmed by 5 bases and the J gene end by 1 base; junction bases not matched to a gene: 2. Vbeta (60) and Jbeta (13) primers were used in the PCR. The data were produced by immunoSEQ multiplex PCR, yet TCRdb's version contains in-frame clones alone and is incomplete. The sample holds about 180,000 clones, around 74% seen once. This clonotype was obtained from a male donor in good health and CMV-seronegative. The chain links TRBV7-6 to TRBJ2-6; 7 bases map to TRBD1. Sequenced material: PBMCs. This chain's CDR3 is CASSPGGSGANVLTF. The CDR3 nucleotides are TGTGCCAGCAGCCCAGGGGGTTCTGGGGCCAACGTCCTGACTTTC.